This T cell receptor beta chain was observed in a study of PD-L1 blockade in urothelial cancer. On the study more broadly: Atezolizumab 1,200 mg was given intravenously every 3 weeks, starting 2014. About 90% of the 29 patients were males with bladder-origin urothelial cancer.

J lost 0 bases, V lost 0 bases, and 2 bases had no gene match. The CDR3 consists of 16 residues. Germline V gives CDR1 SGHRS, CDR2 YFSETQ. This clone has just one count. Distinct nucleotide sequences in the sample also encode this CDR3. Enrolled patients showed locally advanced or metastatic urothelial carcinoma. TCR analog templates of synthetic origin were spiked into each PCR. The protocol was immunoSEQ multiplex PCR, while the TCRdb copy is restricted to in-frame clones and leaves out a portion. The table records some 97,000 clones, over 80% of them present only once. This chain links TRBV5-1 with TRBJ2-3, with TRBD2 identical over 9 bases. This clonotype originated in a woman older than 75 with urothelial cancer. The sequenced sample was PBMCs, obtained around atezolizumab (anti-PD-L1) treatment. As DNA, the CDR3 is TGCGCCAGCAGCTTGGGACTAGCGGACAGCACAGATACGCAGTATTTT. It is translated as CASSLGLADSTDTQYF.